Listed below are T cell receptor beta chains from one sample, sequenced in a study of cytomegalovirus exposure and HLA in healthy donors. The assay was immunoSEQ multiplex PCR, and TCRdb's table has in-frame clones only and misses some. The repertoire holds 85,000 to 90,000 clones, approximately 72% seen once, with 10% in the top ten. Sequencing input: PBMCs. The receptor source for this set is a man aged 25 to 45 in good health and CMV-seropositive. Each CDR3 is given with its conserved first and last residue.

V,J,CDR3
TRBV9,TRBJ1-2,CASCPGDRGYGYTF
TRBV5-1,TRBJ2-7,CASSLNTLYEQYF
TRBV29-1,TRBJ1-1,CSVDKGPEAFF
TRBV5-6,TRBJ1-5,CASSLAPGQPQHF
TRBV5-5,TRBJ1-2,CASSLDRVGYGYTF
TRBV14,TRBJ2-1,CASSRISGTSGVRPYNEQFF
TRBV27,TRBJ2-7,CASSFGRLSEQYF
TRBV11-2,TRBJ1-6,CASSSSGTGSSPLHF
TRBV5-1,TRBJ2-1,CASSSRASYNEQFF
TRBV6-1,TRBJ1-1,CASIRDRRNTEAFF